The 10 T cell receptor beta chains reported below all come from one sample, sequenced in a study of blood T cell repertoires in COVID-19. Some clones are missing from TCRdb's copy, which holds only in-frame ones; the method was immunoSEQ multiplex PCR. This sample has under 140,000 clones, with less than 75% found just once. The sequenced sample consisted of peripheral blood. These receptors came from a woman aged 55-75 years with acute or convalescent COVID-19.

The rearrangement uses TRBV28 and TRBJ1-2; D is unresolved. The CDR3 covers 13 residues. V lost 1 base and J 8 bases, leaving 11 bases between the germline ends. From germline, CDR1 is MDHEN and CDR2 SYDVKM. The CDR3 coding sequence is TGTGCCAGCAGTTTATCCACGGGATGGGGCTACACCTTC. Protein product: CASSLSTGWGYTF.

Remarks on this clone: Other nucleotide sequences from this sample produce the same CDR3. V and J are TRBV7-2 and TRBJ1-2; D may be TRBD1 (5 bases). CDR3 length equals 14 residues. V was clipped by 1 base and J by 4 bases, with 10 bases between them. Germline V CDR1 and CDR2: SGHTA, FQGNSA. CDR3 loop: CASSLDRGSYGYTF. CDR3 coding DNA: TGTGCCAGCAGCTTAGATCGGGGGAGCTATGGCTACACCTTC.

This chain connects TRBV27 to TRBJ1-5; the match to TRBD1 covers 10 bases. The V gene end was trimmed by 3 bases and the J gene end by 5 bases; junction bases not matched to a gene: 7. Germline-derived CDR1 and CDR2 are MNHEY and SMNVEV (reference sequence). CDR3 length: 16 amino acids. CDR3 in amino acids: CASSFSLGQGDQPQHF. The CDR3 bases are TGTGCCAGCAGTTTCTCCTTAGGACAGGGGGATCAGCCCCAGCATTTT.

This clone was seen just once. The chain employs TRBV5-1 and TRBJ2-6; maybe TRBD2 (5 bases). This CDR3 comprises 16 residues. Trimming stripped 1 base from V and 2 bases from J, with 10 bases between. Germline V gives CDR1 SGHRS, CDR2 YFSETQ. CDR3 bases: TGCGCCAGCAGCTTGAGGGTCGGGGCTGGGGCCAACGTCCTGACTTTC. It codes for CASSLRVGAGANVLTF.

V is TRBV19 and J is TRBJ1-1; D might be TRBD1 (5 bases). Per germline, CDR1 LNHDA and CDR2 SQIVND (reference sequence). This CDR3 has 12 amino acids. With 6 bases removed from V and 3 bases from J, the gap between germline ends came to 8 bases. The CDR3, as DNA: TGTGCCAGTAGGTGGGGGGACACTGAAGCTTTCTTT. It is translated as CASRWGDTEAFF.

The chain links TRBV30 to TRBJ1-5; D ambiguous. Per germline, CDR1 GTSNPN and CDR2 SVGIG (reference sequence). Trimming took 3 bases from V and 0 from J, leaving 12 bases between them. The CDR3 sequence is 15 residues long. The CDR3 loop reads CAWSHPGYSNQPQHF. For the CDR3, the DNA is TGTGCCTGGAGCCATCCGGGTTATAGCAATCAGCCCCAGCATTTT.

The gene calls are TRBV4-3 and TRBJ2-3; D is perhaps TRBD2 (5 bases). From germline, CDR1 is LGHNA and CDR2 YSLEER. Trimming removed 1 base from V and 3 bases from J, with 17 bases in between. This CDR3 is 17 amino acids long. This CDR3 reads CASSQGNSGVKTDTQYF. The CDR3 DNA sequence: TGCGCCAGCAGCCAAGGAAACAGCGGAGTCAAAACAGATACGCAGTATTTT.

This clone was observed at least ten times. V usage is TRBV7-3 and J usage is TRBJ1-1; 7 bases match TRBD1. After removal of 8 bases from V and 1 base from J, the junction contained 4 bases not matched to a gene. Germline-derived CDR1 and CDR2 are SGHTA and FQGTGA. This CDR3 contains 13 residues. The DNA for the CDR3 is TGTGCCAGCCGAGACAGGGCGAACACTGAAGCTTTCTTT. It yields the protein CASRDRANTEAFF. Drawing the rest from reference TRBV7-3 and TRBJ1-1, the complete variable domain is GAGVSQTPSNKVTEKGKYVELRCDPISGHTALYWYRQSLGQGPEFLIYFQGTGAADDSGLPNDRFFAVRPEGSVSTLKIQRTERGDSAVYLCASRDRANTEAFFGQGTRLTVV.

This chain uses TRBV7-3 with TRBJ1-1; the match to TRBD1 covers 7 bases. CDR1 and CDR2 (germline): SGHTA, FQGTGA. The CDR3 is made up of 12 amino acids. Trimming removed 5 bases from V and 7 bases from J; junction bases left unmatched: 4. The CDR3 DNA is TGTGCCAGCAGCCCCGGGACAGATGAAGCTTTCTTT. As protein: CASSPGTDEAFF.

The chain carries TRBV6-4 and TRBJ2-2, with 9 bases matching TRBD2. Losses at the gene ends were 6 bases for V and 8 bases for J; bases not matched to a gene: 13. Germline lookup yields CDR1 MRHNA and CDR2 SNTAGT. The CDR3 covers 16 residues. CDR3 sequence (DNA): TGTGCCAGCAGCCCCCGGACTAGCGTCTCTGGTGGGGAGCTGTTTTTT. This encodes CASSPRTSVSGGELFF.